This passage covers 8 T cell receptor beta chains from one sample sequenced in a study of blood T cell repertoires in COVID-19. Assay: immunoSEQ multiplex PCR; the TCRdb copy retains only in-frame clones and omits some. This sample has some 250,000 clones, with more than 75% found just once. The material sequenced was peripheral blood. The source is a woman between 40 and 55 years old who had recovered from COVID-19.

V gene TRBV30 combines with J gene TRBJ2-5, with 8 positions matching TRBD2. The length of the CDR3 is 14 residues. Trimming took 0 bases from V and 5 from J; bases not matched to a gene: 5. Germline lookup yields CDR1 GTSNPN and CDR2 SVGIG (reference sequence). The CDR3 spells CAWSVGLAGETQYF. The CDR3 bases are TGTGCCTGGAGTGTAGGACTAGCCGGGGAGACCCAGTACTTC.

This clone appeared once. For the CDR3, the DNA is TGTGCCACCCGAGGGGGCGCGAACACCGGGGAGCTGTTTTTT. This translates into CATRGGANTGELFF. This chain connects TRBV24-1 to TRBJ2-2, with 7 bases matching TRBD1. The CDR3 sequence is 14 residues long. The germline gives CDR1 KGHDR, CDR2 SFDVKD. V lost 9 bases to trimming and J lost 0 bases; unmatched junction nucleotides: 3.

The chain's CDR3 is CASSLGTGRSYEQYF. In DNA, the CDR3 is TGCGCCAGCAGCTTGGGGACAGGCCGATCCTACGAGCAGTACTTC. The chain links TRBV5-1 to TRBJ2-7; 7 nucleotides align to TRBD1. The germline V gene has CDR1 SGHRS and CDR2 YFSETQ. The CDR3 contains 15 residues. V lost 0 bases to trimming and J lost 1 base; unmatched junction nucleotides: 4.

Concerning this clone: A read error may produce the germline difference seen at one junction end. The CDR3 protein is CASSLAGGTGNTIYF. CDR3 sequence (DNA): TGTGCTAGCAGCTTAGCAGGGGGTACTGGAAACACCATATATTTT. The gene calls are TRBV7-7 and TRBJ1-3; TRBD1 matches at 7 bases. Germline V gene lookup returns CDR1 SSHAT and CDR2 FNYEAQ (reference sequence). This CDR3 has 15 amino acids.

The rearrangement links TRBV7-9 to TRBJ2-3; possibly TRBD2 for D (6 bases). V lost 5 bases, J lost 2 bases, and 14 bases lay in between. Germline assignment: CDR1 SEHNR and CDR2 FQNEAQ (reference sequence). CDR3 size: 15 residues. As DNA, the CDR3 is TGTGCCAGCAGCCACACCCTAGCGACCACAGATACGCAGTATTTT. Protein: CASSHTLATTDTQYF.

This clone is a singleton in its sample. This chain joins TRBV6-2 or TRBV6-3 and TRBJ2-7; tentatively, D is TRBD2 (5 bases). This CDR3 is 13 amino acids long. The germline gives CDR1 MNHEY, CDR2 SVGEGT. Deletions cut 5 bases from V and 2 bases from J, with 10 bases between. The DNA for the CDR3 is TGTGCCAGCAGTGGAGGTGTCGCCTACGAGCAGTACTTC. Residues: CASSGGVAYEQYF.

This chain connects TRBV4-3 to TRBJ1-2; D remains unclear. Germline V CDR1 and CDR2: LGHNA, YSLEER. The V end lost 0 bases, the J end lost 4 bases, and 15 bases lay between the germline ends. The CDR3 has 16 amino acids. This CDR3 is CASSQDGPHSSYGYTF. The DNA of the CDR3 is TGCGCCAGCAGCCAAGATGGGCCACATTCTTCCTATGGCTACACCTTC.

This chain uses TRBV18 with TRBJ2-1; 10 positions agree with TRBD1. J gave up 6 bases and V 3 bases, and 2 bases lay outside the gene matches. Germline V lookup: CDR1 KGHSH, CDR2 LQKENI. There are 14 residues in the CDR3. CDR3 sequence: CASSPGTGVNEQFF. The CDR3 DNA sequence: TGTGCCAGCTCACCCGGGACAGGGGTCAATGAGCAGTTCTTC.